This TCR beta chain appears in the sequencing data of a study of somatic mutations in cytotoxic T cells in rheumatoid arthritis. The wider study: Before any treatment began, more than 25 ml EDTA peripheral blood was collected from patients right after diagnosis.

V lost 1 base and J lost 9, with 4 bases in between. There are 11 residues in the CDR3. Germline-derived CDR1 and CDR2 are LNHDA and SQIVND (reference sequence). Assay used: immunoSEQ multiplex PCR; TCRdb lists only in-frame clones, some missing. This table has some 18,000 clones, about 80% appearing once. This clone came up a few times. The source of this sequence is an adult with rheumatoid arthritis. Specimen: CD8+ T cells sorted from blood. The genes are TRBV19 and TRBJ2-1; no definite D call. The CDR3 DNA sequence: TGTGCCAGTAGTATAGGCTCTGAGCAGTTCTTC. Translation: CASSIGSEQFF.